The clone carrying this T cell receptor beta chain showed up just a few times. Its specificity is not known. Per germline, CDR1 SQVTM and CDR2 ANQGSEA. With 8 bases removed from V and 5 bases from J, the gap between germline ends came to 15 bases. This CDR3 has 12 amino acids. These data originate in a study of T cells in Graves' hyperthyroidism and ophthalmopathy. Study-wide results and limits: Within blood appeared most thyroid clonotypes that had expanded above 0.001. The model anticipated ophthalmopathy a median approximately 6.6 months pre-onset.

RNA transcripts yielded amplified TCR beta CDR3 regions. The primer set for the first-round RT-PCR of the TCR CDR3 was HTBI. TCRdb re-derived calls from the multiplex PCR reads in MiXCR, one entry per CDR3 protein. The data hold 450,000 to 700,000 distinct CDR3 sequences, with roughly 46% observed a single time. Uncontrolled infection, other autoimmune disease, pregnancy or lactation disqualified patients from enrolment. In making diagnoses, clinical symptoms, serum thyroxine and TRAb, thyroid ultrasound and orbital computed tomography were all used. V usage is TRBV29-1 and J usage is TRBJ2-5; the D gene is possibly TRBD2 (6 bases). Sequenced material: peripheral blood or thyroid tissue (not recorded which). The clonotype was recovered from an adult woman with Graves' disease, either hyperthyroidism or ophthalmopathy (not recorded which). CDR3 nucleotide sequence: TGCAGCTTAGGGACGGGGAGGGAGACCCAGTACTTC. Encoded protein: CSLGTGRETQYF.